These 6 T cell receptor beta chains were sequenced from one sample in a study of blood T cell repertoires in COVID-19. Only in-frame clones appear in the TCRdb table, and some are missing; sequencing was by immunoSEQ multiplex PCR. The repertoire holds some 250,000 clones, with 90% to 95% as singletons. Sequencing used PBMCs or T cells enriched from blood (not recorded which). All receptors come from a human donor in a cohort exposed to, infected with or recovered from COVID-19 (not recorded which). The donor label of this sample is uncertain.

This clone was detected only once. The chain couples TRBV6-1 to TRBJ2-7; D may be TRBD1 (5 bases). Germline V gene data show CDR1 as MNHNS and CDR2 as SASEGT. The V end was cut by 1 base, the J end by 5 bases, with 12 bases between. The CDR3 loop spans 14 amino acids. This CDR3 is CASSEEGRVHEQYF. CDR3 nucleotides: TGTGCCAGCAGTGAAGAGGGCAGGGTCCACGAGCAGTACTTC.

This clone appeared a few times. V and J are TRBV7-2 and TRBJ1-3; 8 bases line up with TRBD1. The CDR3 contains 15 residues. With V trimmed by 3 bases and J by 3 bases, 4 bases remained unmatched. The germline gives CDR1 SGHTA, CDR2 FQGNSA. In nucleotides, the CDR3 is TGTGCCAGCAGCTTGCAGGGGGCATATGGAAACACCATATATTTT. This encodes CASSLQGAYGNTIYF.

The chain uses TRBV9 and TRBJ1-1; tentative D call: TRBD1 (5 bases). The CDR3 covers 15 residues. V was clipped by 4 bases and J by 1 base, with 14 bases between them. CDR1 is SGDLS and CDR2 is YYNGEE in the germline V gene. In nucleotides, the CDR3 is TGTGCCAGCAGCTCTGGGAATCAGGGGAACACTGAAGCTTTCTTT. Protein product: CASSSGNQGNTEAFF.

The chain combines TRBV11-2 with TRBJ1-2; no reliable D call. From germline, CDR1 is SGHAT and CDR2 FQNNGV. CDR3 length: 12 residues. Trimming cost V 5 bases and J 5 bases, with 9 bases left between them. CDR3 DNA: TGTGCCAGCAGCCGCGAGGGATATGGCTACACCTTC. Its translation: CASSREGYGYTF.

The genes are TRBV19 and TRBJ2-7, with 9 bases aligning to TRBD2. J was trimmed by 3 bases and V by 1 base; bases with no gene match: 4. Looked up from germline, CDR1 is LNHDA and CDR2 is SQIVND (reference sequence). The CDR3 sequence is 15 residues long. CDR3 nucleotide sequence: TGTGCCAGTAGTATAGCTGGCGGGGGGGGCTACGAGCAGTACTTC. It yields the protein CASSIAGGGGYEQYF.

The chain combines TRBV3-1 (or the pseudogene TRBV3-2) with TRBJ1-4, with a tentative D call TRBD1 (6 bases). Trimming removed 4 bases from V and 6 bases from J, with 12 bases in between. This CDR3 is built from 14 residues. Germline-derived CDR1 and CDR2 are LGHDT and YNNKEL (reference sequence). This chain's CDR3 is CASSLRGGHEKLFF. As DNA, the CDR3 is TGTGCCAGCAGCCTCCGCGGGGGGCATGAAAAACTGTTTTTT.